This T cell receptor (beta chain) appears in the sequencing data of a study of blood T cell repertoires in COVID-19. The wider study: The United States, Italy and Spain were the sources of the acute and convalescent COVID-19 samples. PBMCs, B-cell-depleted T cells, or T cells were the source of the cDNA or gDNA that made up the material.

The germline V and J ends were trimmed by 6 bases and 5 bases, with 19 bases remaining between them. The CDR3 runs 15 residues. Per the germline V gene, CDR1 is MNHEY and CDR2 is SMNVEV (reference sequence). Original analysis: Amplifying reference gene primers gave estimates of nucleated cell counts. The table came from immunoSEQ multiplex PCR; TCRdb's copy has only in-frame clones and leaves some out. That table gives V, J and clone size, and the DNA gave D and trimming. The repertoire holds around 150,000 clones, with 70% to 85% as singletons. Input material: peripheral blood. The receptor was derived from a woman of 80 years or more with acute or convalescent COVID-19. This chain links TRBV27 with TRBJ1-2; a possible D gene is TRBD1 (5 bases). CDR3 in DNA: TGTGCCAGCAGCCTATGGGGCGAAAACCTTTATGGCTACACCTTC. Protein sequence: CASSLWGENLYGYTF.